The 26 T cell receptor beta chains below all came from one sample that was sequenced in a study of cytomegalovirus exposure and HLA in healthy donors (TCRdb year 2017). Libraries were built with the immunoSEQ multiplex PCR assay. The clones in this table, taken by TCRdb from immuneACCESS, are in-frame only. Not every clone is retained; where verified, under half of the shortfall comes from an unresolved V gene, and the cause of the rest is unknown. The sample records roughly 70,000 clones, about 95% of which are singletons. The ten largest clones take up around 3% of the sample. The source material was PBMCs. The origin of the receptors is a man aged 18 to 29 in good health and CMV-seronegative.

This chain joins TRBV25-1 and TRBJ1-1, with D hard to call. The CDR3 extends over 12 amino acids. The germline gives CDR1 MGHDK, CDR2 SYGVNS. Trimming cost V 10 bases and J 4 bases, with 13 bases left between them. As DNA, the CDR3 is TGTGCCACACAAACAGAGAGCACTGAAGCTTTCTTT. Amino acids: CATQTESTEAFF.

The V call is TRBV4-2, the J call TRBJ2-7, with TRBD2 as a possible D gene (6 bases). V lost 3 bases and J lost 0, with 12 bases in between. There are 15 residues in the CDR3. Germline CDR1 LGHNA, CDR2 YNFKEQ. Here the CDR3 DNA reads TGTGCCAGCAGCCACCAAAATAGCGGCTCCTACGAGCAGTACTTC. Its protein is CASSHQNSGSYEQYF.

The chain employs TRBV7-2 and TRBJ1-3, with D perhaps TRBD1 (5 bases). Trimming stripped 5 bases from V and 4 bases from J, with 12 bases between. The germline V gene has CDR1 SGHTA and CDR2 FQGNSA. The CDR3 runs 14 residues. The CDR3 reads CASSLGGLGNTIYF. CDR3 coding DNA: TGTGCCAGCAGCCTGGGGGGTCTGGGAAACACCATATATTTT.

This clone was observed once. The rearrangement links TRBV9 to TRBJ2-1, with 7 bases lining up with TRBD2. This CDR3 comprises 15 residues. V was clipped by 0 bases and J by 1 base; unmatched bases: 1. CDR1 is SGDLS and CDR2 is YYNGEE in the germline V gene. This CDR3 is CASSVAGGSYNEQFF. CDR3 sequence (DNA): TGTGCCAGCAGCGTAGCCGGGGGGTCCTACAATGAGCAGTTCTTC.

The chain employs TRBV28 and TRBJ1-5; D might be TRBD1 (5 bases). From germline, CDR1 is MDHEN and CDR2 SYDVKM. Trimming shortened V by 3 bases and J by 6 bases, and 12 bases separated the two germline ends. The CDR3 totals 14 residues. CDR3 nucleotide sequence: TGTGCCAGCAGTTTCCAACGGGACTCTCAGCCCCAGCATTTT. It codes for CASSFQRDSQPQHF.

Only one count was recorded for this clone. V and J are TRBV7-2 and TRBJ1-2; the D is unclear. The CDR3 consists of 13 residues. CDR1 and CDR2 (germline): SGHTA, FQGNSA. V lost 7 bases to trimming and J lost 7 bases, with 16 bases between them. The CDR3 is CASINVPQAGYTF. The CDR3 region has the DNA TGTGCCAGCATCAACGTCCCCCAGGCTGGCTACACCTTC.

This sequence joins TRBV2 and TRBJ1-6; 8 nucleotides agree with TRBD1. The V segment lost 6 bases and the J segment 11 bases; nucleotides outside the gene matches: 12. The CDR3 covers 15 residues. The germline gives CDR1 SNHLY, CDR2 FYNNEI. The CDR3 DNA reads as TGTGCCAGCAGCGAGCTCCAGGGGGCAGGTACACCCCTCCACTTT. It is translated as CASSELQGAGTPLHF.

The chain joins TRBV27 to TRBJ1-2, with 10 bases fitting TRBD1. Germline trimming cut 8 bases from V and 3 bases from J; bases unmatched to any gene: 6. Germline V gene lookup returns CDR1 MNHEY and CDR2 SMNVEV (reference sequence). CDR3 length: 14 amino acids. The CDR3 loop is CASRGGQGYYGYTF. CDR3 nucleotide sequence: TGTGCCAGCCGTGGGGGACAGGGGTACTATGGCTACACCTTC.

The CDR3 coding sequence is TGTGCCAGTAGTATATCTTGGGACATCCGGCAGCCCCAGCATTTT. Its protein is CASSISWDIRQPQHF. The V and J genes are TRBV19 and TRBJ1-5, with D possibly TRBD1 on 6 matching bases. V shed 2 bases and J shed 7 bases, with 15 bases lying between them. The CDR3 extends over 15 amino acids. Per the germline V gene, CDR1 is LNHDA and CDR2 is SQIVND (reference sequence).

V and J are TRBV30 and TRBJ2-1, with D possibly matching TRBD1 (6 bases). Germline lookup yields CDR1 GTSNPN and CDR2 SVGIG (reference sequence). Trimming removed 6 bases from V and 12 bases from J, with 27 bases in between. The CDR3 totals 15 residues. In nucleotides, the CDR3 is TGTGCCTGTCGAACGCTAACAAGACGGACAGTGGGGCAGTTCTTC. Amino acid sequence: CACRTLTRRTVGQFF.

V and J are TRBV19 and TRBJ1-4; maybe TRBD1 (6 bases). The CDR3 spans 16 residues. With 3 bases removed from V and 0 bases from J, the gap between germline ends came to 11 bases. The germline V gene encodes CDR1 LNHDA and CDR2 SQIVND (reference sequence). CDR3 nucleotide sequence: TGTGCCAGTAGTATTGCTAGGACAGCAACTAATGAAAAACTGTTTTTT. Its protein product is CASSIARTATNEKLFF.

The chain employs TRBV11-2 and TRBJ2-3, with 12 bases aligning to TRBD2. Trimming at V came to 1 base and at J to 2 bases, leaving 4 bases not matched to a gene. Germline CDR1 reads SGHAT; CDR2 reads FQNNGV. This CDR3 region has 17 residues. CDR3: CASSLGTSGEFTDTQYF. In DNA, the CDR3 is TGTGCCAGCAGCTTAGGGACTAGCGGGGAATTCACAGATACGCAGTATTTT.

The chain couples TRBV9 to TRBJ2-3; 7 nucleotides line up with TRBD1. V lost 1 base and J lost 10; bases outside the gene matches: 12. Germline CDR1 and CDR2: SGDLS and YYNGEE. The CDR3 length is 15 residues. CDR3: CASSVSEGAIPAQYF. CDR3 DNA: TGTGCCAGCAGCGTAAGTGAGGGGGCGATACCGGCGCAGTATTTT.

The chain uses TRBV5-1 and TRBJ2-2, with D maybe TRBD2 (6 bases). Trimming pared 4 bases from V and 1 base from J, leaving 11 bases between. The CDR3 consists of 15 residues. The germline V gene has CDR1 SGHRS and CDR2 YFSETQ. As DNA, the CDR3 is TGCGCCAGCAGCCCGGCGGGGCGGAACACCGGGGAGCTGTTTTTT. Translated, it gives CASSPAGRNTGELFF.

This sequence joins TRBV27 and TRBJ1-3; 7 bases line up with TRBD1. There are 15 residues in the CDR3. V was pared by 4 bases and J by 2 bases, with 5 bases of the junction left unmatched. Germline V lookup: CDR1 MNHEY, CDR2 SMNVEV (reference sequence). The CDR3, as DNA: TGTGCCAGCAGTTACACAGGGGTTCCTGGAAACACCATATATTTT. It translates to CASSYTGVPGNTIYF.

The chain is built from TRBV13 and TRBJ1-1, with D perhaps TRBD1 (6 bases). The V and J ends lost 2 bases and 5 bases respectively, with 21 bases between them. The germline gives CDR1 PRHDT, CDR2 FYEKMQ (reference sequence). This CDR3 region has 17 residues. The CDR3 bases are TGTGCCAGCAGCTTAATGATAACAAACAGGGAGTCGACTGAAGCTTTCTTT. This sequence encodes CASSLMITNRESTEAFF.

This chain links TRBV7-9 with TRBJ1-1; D is unresolved. CDR3 length equals 14 residues. Trimming removed 1 base from V and 0 bases from J, with 6 bases in between. The germline CDR1 and CDR2 sequences are SEHNR and FQNEAQ (reference sequence). DNA for the CDR3: TGTGCCAGCAGCTTAGGAGATCTGAACACTGAAGCTTTCTTT. Translating it yields CASSLGDLNTEAFF.

The genes are TRBV7-9 and TRBJ2-1; 9 bases align to TRBD1. The CDR3 covers 14 residues. The V segment lost 7 bases and the J segment 3 bases; nucleotides outside the gene matches: 4. Germline assignment: CDR1 SEHNR and CDR2 FQNEAQ (reference sequence). The CDR3 DNA reads as TGTGCCAGCATCCCGGGACAGGGCTACAATGAGCAGTTCTTC. This codes for CASIPGQGYNEQFF.

The genes are TRBV7-3 and TRBJ2-1; no clear D. CDR1 SGHTA and CDR2 FQGTGA come from the germline V gene. Trimming took off 4 bases at V and 0 bases at J, with 10 bases between the two ends. The CDR3 extends over 15 amino acids. For the CDR3, the DNA is TGTGCCAGCAGCTCCGATGCGAGCTCCTACAATGAGCAGTTCTTC. Its protein product is CASSSDASSYNEQFF.

This chain connects TRBV11-1 to TRBJ2-6; a possible D gene is TRBD2 (6 bases). This CDR3 region has 17 residues. Germline-derived CDR1 and CDR2 are SGHAT and FQDESV (reference sequence). V was clipped by 5 bases and J by 0 bases, with 14 bases between them. The CDR3 here is CASSPGLTPSGANVLTF. The DNA of the CDR3 is TGTGCCAGCAGCCCGGGACTTACTCCCTCTGGGGCCAACGTCCTGACTTTC.

Points on this clone: This CDR3 fails to terminate in the conserved phenylalanine or tryptophan, so it likely reflects a read error. The DNA is left out, because the CDR3 cannot be placed on it with certainty; the CDR3 is given as TCRdb lists it. The rearrangement uses TRBV27 and TRBJ2-7; the table's D call, TRBD1, was not checked against the DNA. Germline V CDR1 and CDR2: MNHEY, SMNVEV (reference sequence). Both ends counted, the CDR3 spans 8 residues. The CDR3: CASSRTGR.

The V and J genes are TRBV13 and TRBJ1-2; D may be TRBD1 (6 bases). The V end was cut by 0 bases, the J end by 5 bases, with 13 bases between. This CDR3 is 15 amino acids long. Germline values: CDR1 PRHDT, CDR2 FYEKMQ (reference sequence). The CDR3: CASSLGLGQRYGYTF. The CDR3, as DNA: TGTGCCAGCAGCTTAGGCCTCGGACAGAGATATGGCTACACCTTC.

This chain uses TRBV2 with TRBJ2-2; D gene ambiguous. This CDR3 has 14 residues. V shed 3 bases and J shed 3 bases, with 8 bases lying between them. CDR1 and CDR2 from the germline V gene are SNHLY and FYNNEI. CDR3 sequence (DNA): TGTGCCAGCAGTGAGTTCAGTTACACCGGGGAGCTGTTTTTT. This encodes CASSEFSYTGELFF.

This chain links TRBV6-1 with TRBJ2-7; TRBD1 is a possible D gene (7 bases). The CDR3 is 12 residues long. CDR1 and CDR2 from the germline V gene are MNHNS and SASEGT. The ends were cut back, 8 bases at V and 4 bases at J, with 12 bases in the middle. In DNA, the CDR3 is TGTGCCAGCGGAGGGGGCAGGTACGAGCAGTACTTC. It codes for CASGGGRYEQYF.

The rearrangement joins TRBV7-2 to TRBJ1-5; 9 bases align to TRBD1. Unmatched junction bases numbered 8, after V lost 5 bases and J lost 0 bases. Germline loops: CDR1 SGHTA, CDR2 FQGNSA. This CDR3 contains 17 residues. CDR3 sequence reads: CASSRPVGQGSNQPQHF. The CDR3 nucleotides read TGTGCCAGCAGCCGACCGGTGGGACAGGGTAGCAATCAGCCCCAGCATTTT.

The rearrangement uses TRBV27 and TRBJ1-2; possible D gene TRBD1, 5 bases. V dropped 5 bases and J dropped 2 bases, with 15 bases sitting between them. Germline assignment: CDR1 MNHEY and CDR2 SMNVEV (reference sequence). This CDR3 contains 15 residues. The CDR3 protein is CASSVLGRTNYGYTF. As DNA, the CDR3 is TGTGCCAGCAGTGTCTTGGGGCGTACGAACTATGGCTACACCTTC.